Presented here are 7 T cell receptor beta chains from one specimen sequenced in a study of shared clonotypes between healthy human individuals (dated by TCRdb to the early 2020s). The library was built by means of the immunoSEQ multiplex PCR assay. This immuneACCESS table, as held by TCRdb, lists in-frame sequences with V and J called but not all clones. Of the missing ones, under half trace to an unresolved V gene in checked studies; the others have no known cause. The sample table records roughly 760,000 clones; roughly 70% of these occur just once. The ten biggest clones cover more than 1.5% of the sample. The sequencing sample was made of memory CD4+ T cells sorted from blood. This specimen's cell subset or site label, interpreted: CD45RA-negative fraction. The receptors were sampled from a woman between 25 and 40 years old in good health.

This clone was seen a single time. This CDR3 is CASSGGLLGDQYF. Here the CDR3 DNA reads TGTGCCAGCAGCGGAGGACTCCTCGGCGATCAGTACTTC. The V gene is TRBV7-9, the J gene TRBJ2-7, with D possibly matching TRBD2 (5 bases). V was cut by 5 bases and J by 10 bases, with 18 bases left in between. Germline V gives CDR1 SEHNR, CDR2 FQNEAQ (reference sequence). This CDR3 region has 13 residues.

This clone was detected only once. The chain recombines TRBV28 with TRBJ1-4; D unresolved. CDR1 is MDHEN, CDR2 SYDVKM, per germline. The CDR3 is 20 amino acids. Trimming took 4 bases from V and 4 from J, leaving 28 bases between them. The CDR3, as DNA: TGTGCCAGCAGTTCTCAACTTCCCACTACGACTGACCGGAATAATGAAAAACTGTTTTTT. It encodes CASSSQLPTTTDRNNEKLFF.

This clone has a handful of counts. The chain links TRBV4-1 to TRBJ2-1; TRBD2 agrees at 13 bases. J gave up 8 bases and V 2 bases, and 6 bases lay outside the gene matches. The CDR3 runs 16 residues. In germline, CDR1 is MGHRA, CDR2 YSYEKL. As DNA, the CDR3 is TGCGCCAGCAGCCAACTCGGACTAGCGGGAGAGGATGAGCAGTTCTTC. Protein sequence: CASSQLGLAGEDEQFF.

The chain joins TRBV27 to TRBJ2-7, with TRBD1 matching 9 bases. Germline loops: CDR1 MNHEY, CDR2 SMNVEV (reference sequence). J was trimmed by 2 bases and V by 6 bases; bases with no gene match: 8. The CDR3 contains 15 residues. CDR3 sequence reads: CASRNRDRAPYEQYF. CDR3 coding DNA: TGTGCCAGCAGAAACCGGGACAGGGCCCCCTACGAGCAGTACTTC.

The chain carries TRBV5-1 and TRBJ1-5; tentatively, D is TRBD1 (6 bases). The CDR3 consists of 15 residues. Germline V gene lookup returns CDR1 SGHRS and CDR2 YFSETQ. The V and J ends lost 0 bases and 6 bases respectively, with 13 bases between them. The CDR3 is CASSLAPGEGQPQHF. The CDR3 DNA is TGCGCCAGCAGCTTGGCCCCAGGGGAGGGTCAGCCCCAGCATTTT.

The V and J genes are TRBV18 and TRBJ2-7, with D perhaps TRBD2 (5 bases). The germline V and J ends were trimmed by 2 bases and 3 bases, with 8 bases remaining between them. CDR3 length: 13 residues. Germline-derived CDR1 and CDR2 are KGHSH and LQKENI. This CDR3 reads CASSPSGDYEQYF. The CDR3 DNA reads as TGTGCCAGCTCACCATCCGGGGACTACGAGCAGTACTTC. Filled out from reference TRBV18 and TRBJ2-7, the complete variable domain reads NAGVMQNPRHLVRRRGQEARLRCSPMKGHSHVYWYRQLPEEGLKFMVYLQKENIIDESGMPKERFSAEFPKEGPSILRIQQVVRGDSAAYFCASSPSGDYEQYFGPGTRLTVT.

The gene calls are TRBV19 and TRBJ2-7; TRBD2 matches at 11 bases. The CDR3 is 15 amino acids. Looked up from germline, CDR1 is LNHDA and CDR2 is SQIVND (reference sequence). Germline trimming cut 9 bases from V and 4 bases from J; bases unmatched to any gene: 11. CDR3 sequence reads: CASRSGTSGIYEQYF. The CDR3 DNA reads as TGTGCCAGCCGTTCCGGGACTAGCGGAATTTACGAGCAGTACTTC.